This T cell receptor (beta chain) is drawn from a study of T cell repertoires in cytomegalovirus infection. Overall study context: CMV infection and matching HLA type were both indicated by public TCR beta signatures. Findings of the study overall: Summed public TCR beta family frequency identified CMV carriers bearing the relevant HLA.

TCRdb redid the calling of the reads with MiXCR, one entry per CDR3 protein. The data hold 400,000 or so distinct CDR3 sequences, with roughly 31% observed a single time. The V gene's germline CDR1 is WSHSY and CDR2 SAAADI. The germline V and J ends were trimmed by 3 bases and 6 bases, with 18 bases remaining between them. The CDR3 is 15 residues long. This clonotype was seen many times. Its antigen is as yet unknown. The gene calls are TRBV10-2 and TRBJ2-7; the D gene is possibly TRBD1 (5 bases). The TCR comes from a human donor in good health (CMV status not recorded). Some clones in this sample may be carry-over from other donors' samples. Sequenced input: PBMCs. DNA of the CDR3: TGCGCCAGCAGTGAATCAGGGCACCGTTCGGGCGAGCAGTACTTC. It translates to CASSESGHRSGEQYF.